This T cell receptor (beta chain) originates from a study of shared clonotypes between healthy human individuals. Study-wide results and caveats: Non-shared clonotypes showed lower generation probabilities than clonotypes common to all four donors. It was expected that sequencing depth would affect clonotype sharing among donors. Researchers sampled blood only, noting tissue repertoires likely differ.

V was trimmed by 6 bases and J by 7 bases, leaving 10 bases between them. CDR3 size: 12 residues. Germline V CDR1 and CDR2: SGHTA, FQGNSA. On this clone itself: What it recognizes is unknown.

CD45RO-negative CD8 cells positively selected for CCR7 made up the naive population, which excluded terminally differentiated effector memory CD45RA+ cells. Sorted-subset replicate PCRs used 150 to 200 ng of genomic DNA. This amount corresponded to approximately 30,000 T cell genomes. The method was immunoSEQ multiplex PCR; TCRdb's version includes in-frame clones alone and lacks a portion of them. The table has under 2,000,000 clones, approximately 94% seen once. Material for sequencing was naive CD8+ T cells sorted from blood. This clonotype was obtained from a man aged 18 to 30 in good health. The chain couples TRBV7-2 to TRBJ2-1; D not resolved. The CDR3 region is CASSGIGNEQFF. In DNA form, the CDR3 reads TGTGCCAGCAGTGGGATAGGGAATGAGCAGTTCTTC.